Each of the 9 T cell receptor beta chains below was sequenced from the same sample in a study of cytomegalovirus exposure and HLA in healthy donors. The PCR made use of 60 Vbeta and 13 Jbeta primers. Sequencing was performed with immunoSEQ multiplex PCR; in TCRdb, only in-frame clones are kept and a portion is missing. The sample records 95,000 to 150,000 clones, roughly 82% being singletons. Sample: PBMCs. The receptors here all came from a man younger than 30 in good health and CMV-seropositive.

The chain carries TRBV13 and TRBJ1-1; 7 positions match TRBD1. The CDR3 has 12 residues. Trimming took 4 bases from V and 9 from J; bases not matched to a gene: 5. Germline V gene lookup returns CDR1 PRHDT and CDR2 FYEKMQ (reference sequence). The CDR3 sequence is CASSSRQGKAFF. CDR3 sequence (DNA): TGTGCCAGCAGCTCCCGACAGGGCAAAGCTTTCTTT.

DNA for the CDR3: TGTGCCAGCAGCTTATTCGCCAGGGAACGGCGGGGCTACACCTTC. It encodes CASSLFARERRGYTF. The rearrangement links TRBV7-9 to TRBJ1-2, with D maybe TRBD1 (5 bases). The CDR3 loop spans 15 amino acids. Trimming pared 2 bases from V and 8 bases from J, leaving 18 bases between. Germline CDR1 is SEHNR and CDR2 is FQNEAQ (reference sequence).

The rearrangement uses TRBV6-1 and TRBJ2-5; 7 bases align to TRBD1. The germline V gene encodes CDR1 MNHNS and CDR2 SASEGT. V trimming: 8 bases; J trimming: 1 base; junction bases outside the gene matches: 7. The CDR3 covers 14 residues. CDR3 loop: CASGRDRAQETQYF. The DNA for the CDR3 is TGTGCCAGCGGCAGAGACAGGGCCCAAGAGACCCAGTACTTC.

V and J are TRBV19 and TRBJ2-1; D is undetermined. This CDR3 comprises 12 residues. V dropped 3 bases and J dropped 4 bases, with 4 bases sitting between them. Germline lookup yields CDR1 LNHDA and CDR2 SQIVND (reference sequence). The CDR3 DNA reads TGTGCCAGTAGTATCCAGTACAATGAGCAGTTCTTC. Amino acids: CASSIQYNEQFF.

The V and J genes are TRBV5-6 and TRBJ1-1; the D gene is possibly TRBD1 (6 bases). Germline CDR1 and CDR2: SGHDT and YYEEEE. V was trimmed by 4 bases and J by 5 bases, leaving 21 bases between them. The CDR3 is 16 amino acids. CDR3 sequence reads: CASSPGPGLGGTEAFF. The CDR3 coding sequence is TGTGCCAGCAGCCCGGGACCGGGGTTAGGGGGAACTGAAGCTTTCTTT.

The chain employs TRBV9 and TRBJ1-4; no clear D gene. The germline gives CDR1 SGDLS, CDR2 YYNGEE. CDR3 size: 15 residues. V was pared by 0 bases and J by 0 bases, with 6 bases between. The CDR3 protein is CASSVGASTNEKLFF. Written as DNA, the CDR3 is TGTGCCAGCAGCGTAGGGGCCTCAACTAATGAAAAACTGTTTTTT.

J is TRBJ2-7 and V is TRBV11-2; 9 bases are a match to TRBD1. Per the germline V gene, CDR1 is SGHAT and CDR2 is FQNNGV. CDR3 length equals 15 residues. Trimming removed 4 bases from V and 5 bases from J; junction bases left unmatched: 9. CDR3 protein: CASSSRDRVYDEQYF. The CDR3 bases are TGTGCCAGCAGCTCCCGGGACAGGGTTTATGACGAGCAGTACTTC.

The gene calls are TRBV5-4 and TRBJ2-3, with 7 bases matching TRBD2. V was clipped by 1 base and J by 2 bases; unmatched bases: 7. CDR3 length: 16 amino acids. Looked up from germline, CDR1 is SGHNT and CDR2 is YYREEE (reference sequence). The CDR3 loop reads CASSLNTGGFTDTQYF. DNA for the CDR3: TGTGCCAGCAGCTTGAATACGGGAGGATTCACAGATACGCAGTATTTT.

The genes are TRBV2 and TRBJ1-2, with 7 bases that match TRBD1. This CDR3 spans 14 amino acids. Trimming removed 11 bases from V and 7 bases from J; junction bases left unmatched: 16. Germline-derived CDR1 and CDR2 are SNHLY and FYNNEI. In DNA, the CDR3 is TGTGCCGTACAAAAGACAGGGAGCCTAAGTGGCTACACCTTC. Its protein product is CAVQKTGSLSGYTF.